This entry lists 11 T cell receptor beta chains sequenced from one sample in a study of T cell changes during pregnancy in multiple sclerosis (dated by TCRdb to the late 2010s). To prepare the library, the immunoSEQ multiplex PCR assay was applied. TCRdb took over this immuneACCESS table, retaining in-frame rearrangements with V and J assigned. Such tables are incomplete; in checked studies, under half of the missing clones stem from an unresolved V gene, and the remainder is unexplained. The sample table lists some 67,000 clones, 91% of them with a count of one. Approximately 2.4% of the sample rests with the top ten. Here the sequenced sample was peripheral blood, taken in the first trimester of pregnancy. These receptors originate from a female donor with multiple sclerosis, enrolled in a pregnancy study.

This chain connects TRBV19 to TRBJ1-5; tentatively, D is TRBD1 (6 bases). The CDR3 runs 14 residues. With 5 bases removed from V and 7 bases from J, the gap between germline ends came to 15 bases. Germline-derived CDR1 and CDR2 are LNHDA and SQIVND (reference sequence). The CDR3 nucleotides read TGTGCCAGTAGTTCTGGGGGCGCGAGGCAGCCCCAGCATTTT. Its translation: CASSSGGARQPQHF. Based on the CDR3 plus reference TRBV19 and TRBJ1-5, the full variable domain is DGGITQSPKYLFRKEGQNVTLSCEQNLNHDAMYWYRQDPGQGLRLIYYSQIVNDFQKGDIAEGYSVSREKKESFPLTVTSAQKNPTAFYLCASSSGGARQPQHFGDGTRLSIL.

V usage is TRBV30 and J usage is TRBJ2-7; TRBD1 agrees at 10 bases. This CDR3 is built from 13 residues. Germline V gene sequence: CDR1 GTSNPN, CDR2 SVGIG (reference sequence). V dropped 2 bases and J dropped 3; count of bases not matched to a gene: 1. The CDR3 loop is CAWSRTGGYEQYF. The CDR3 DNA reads TGTGCCTGGAGTCGGACAGGGGGCTACGAGCAGTACTTC.

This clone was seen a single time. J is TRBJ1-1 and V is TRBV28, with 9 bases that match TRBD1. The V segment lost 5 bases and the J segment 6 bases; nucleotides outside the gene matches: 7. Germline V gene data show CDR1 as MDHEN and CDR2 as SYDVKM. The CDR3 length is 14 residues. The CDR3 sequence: CASSPTGGTPEAFF. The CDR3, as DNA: TGTGCCAGCAGTCCGACAGGGGGGACGCCTGAAGCTTTCTTT.

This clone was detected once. CDR3 nucleotides: TGCGCCAGCAGCTTGTGGCAGGGGGTGGCGAACACCGGGGAGCTGTTTTTT. Protein product: CASSLWQGVANTGELFF. The genes are TRBV5-1 and TRBJ2-2; 7 nucleotides align to TRBD1. The CDR3 spans 17 residues. After removal of 1 base from V and 0 bases from J, the junction contained 6 bases not matched to a gene. Germline V lookup: CDR1 SGHRS, CDR2 YFSETQ.

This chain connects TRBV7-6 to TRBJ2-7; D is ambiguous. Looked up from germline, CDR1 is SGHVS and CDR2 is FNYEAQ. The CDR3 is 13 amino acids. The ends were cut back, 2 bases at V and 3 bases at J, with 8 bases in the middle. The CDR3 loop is CASSLSPGYEQYF. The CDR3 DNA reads TGTGCCAGCAGCTTATCACCAGGCTACGAGCAGTACTTC.

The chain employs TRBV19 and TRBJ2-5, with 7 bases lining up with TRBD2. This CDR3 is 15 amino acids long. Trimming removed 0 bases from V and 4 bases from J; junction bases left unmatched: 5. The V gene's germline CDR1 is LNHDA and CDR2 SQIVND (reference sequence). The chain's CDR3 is CASSIDYGGIETQYF. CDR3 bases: TGTGCCAGTAGTATAGATTACGGGGGGATAGAGACCCAGTACTTC. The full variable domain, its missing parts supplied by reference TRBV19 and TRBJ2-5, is DGGITQSPKYLFRKEGQNVTLSCEQNLNHDAMYWYRQDPGQGLRLIYYSQIVNDFQKGDIAEGYSVSREKKESFPLTVTSAQKNPTAFYLCASSIDYGGIETQYFGPGTRLLVL.

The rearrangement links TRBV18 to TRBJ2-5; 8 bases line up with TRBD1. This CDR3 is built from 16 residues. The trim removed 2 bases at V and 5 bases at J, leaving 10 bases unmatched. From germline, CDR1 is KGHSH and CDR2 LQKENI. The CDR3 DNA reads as TGTGCCAGCTCACCAGCATATCAGGGGGCAGGGGAGACCCAGTACTTC. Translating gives CASSPAYQGAGETQYF.

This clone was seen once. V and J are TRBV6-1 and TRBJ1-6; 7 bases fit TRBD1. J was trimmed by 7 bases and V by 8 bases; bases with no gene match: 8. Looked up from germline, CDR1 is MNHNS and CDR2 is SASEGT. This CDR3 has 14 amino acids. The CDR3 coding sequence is TGTGCCAGCTGCACAGGGGCAGGGAATTCACCCCTCCACTTT. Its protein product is CASCTGAGNSPLHF.

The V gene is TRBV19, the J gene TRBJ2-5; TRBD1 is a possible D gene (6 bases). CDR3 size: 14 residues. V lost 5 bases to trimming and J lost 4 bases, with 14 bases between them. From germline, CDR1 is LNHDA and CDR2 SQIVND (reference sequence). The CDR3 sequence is CASSPGTGRETQYF. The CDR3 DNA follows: TGTGCCAGTAGTCCTGGCACAGGGCGAGAGACCCAGTACTTC.

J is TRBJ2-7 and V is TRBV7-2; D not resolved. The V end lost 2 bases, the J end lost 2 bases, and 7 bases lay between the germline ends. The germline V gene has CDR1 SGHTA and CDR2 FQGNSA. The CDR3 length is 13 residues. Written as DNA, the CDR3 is TGTGCCAGCAGCTTACACGGTCCCTACGAGCAGTACTTC. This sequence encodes CASSLHGPYEQYF. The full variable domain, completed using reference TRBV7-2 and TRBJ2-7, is GAGVSQSPSNKVTEKGKDVELRCDPISGHTALYWYRQSLGQGLEFLIYFQGNSAPDKSGLPSDRFSAERTGGSVSTLTIQRTQQEDSAVYLCASSLHGPYEQYFGPGTRLTVT.

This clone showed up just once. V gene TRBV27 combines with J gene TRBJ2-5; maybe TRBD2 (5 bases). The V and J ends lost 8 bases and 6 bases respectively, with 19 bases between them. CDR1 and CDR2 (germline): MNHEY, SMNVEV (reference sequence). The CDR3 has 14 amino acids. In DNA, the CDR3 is TGTGCCAGCGCCCGGGCCGGCAACGGGAAGACCCAGTACTTC. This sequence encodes CASARAGNGKTQYF.